This T cell receptor (beta chain) stems from a study of blood T cell repertoires in COVID-19. Turning to the study itself: Italy, Spain and the United States were the sources of the convalescent and acute COVID-19 samples.

Germline V gene lookup returns CDR1 MDHEN and CDR2 SYDVKM. The CDR3 runs 18 residues. V lost 6 bases to trimming and J lost 0 bases; unmatched junction nucleotides: 12. This clone was found once. The method was immunoSEQ multiplex PCR; TCRdb's version includes in-frame clones alone and lacks a portion of them. The top ten clones hold 29% of a sample with 60,000 to 85,000 clones, around nine tenths of them seen once. This sequence was found in an elderly woman with active or convalescent COVID-19. The chain links TRBV28 to TRBJ2-1, with 9 bases aligning to TRBD1. The sequenced material came from peripheral blood. CDR3 nucleotide sequence: TGTGCCAGCAGCGCGAGACAGGGGGGCACAAGCTCCTACAATGAGCAGTTCTTC. This encodes CASSARQGGTSSYNEQFF.